Below, 31 T cell receptor beta chains from the same sample are listed, as sequenced in a study of blood T cell repertoires in COVID-19. Only in-frame clones appear in the TCRdb table, and some are missing; sequencing was by immunoSEQ multiplex PCR. The data hold approximately 140,000 clones, with roughly 87% observed a single time. The sample taken for sequencing was peripheral blood. Every receptor here comes from a woman between 55 and 75 years old with active or convalescent COVID-19.

The chain employs TRBV4-1 and TRBJ1-2; TRBD1 matches 9 bases. The germline CDR1 and CDR2 sequences are MGHRA and YSYEKL. The CDR3 has 13 residues. V gave up 6 bases and J gave up 4 bases; unmatched junction bases: 3. CDR3 protein: CASRMTGGYGYTF. CDR3 in DNA: TGCGCCAGCAGGATGACAGGGGGCTATGGCTACACCTTC.

The V gene is TRBV12-3 or TRBV12-4, the J gene TRBJ1-1; D is uncertain. The CDR3 covers 12 residues. The V end was cut by 10 bases, the J end by 4 bases, with 13 bases between. The CDR3 DNA follows: TGTGCCACCACGCGGCGTGGCACTGAAGCTTTCTTT. Amino acids: CATTRRGTEAFF.

The chain has TRBV3-1 (or the pseudogene TRBV3-2) and TRBJ2-7; weak D call: TRBD2 (7 bases). Germline V gene sequence: CDR1 LGHDT, CDR2 YNNKEL (reference sequence). V gave up 2 bases and J gave up 5 bases, with 10 bases separating them. The CDR3 is 13 residues long. CDR3 DNA: TGTGCCAGCAGCCAACTAGGGGGGGACGAGCAGTACTTC. Translated, it gives CASSQLGGDEQYF.

The chain links TRBV4-1 to TRBJ1-6, with 8 bases fitting TRBD1. Per the germline V gene, CDR1 is MGHRA and CDR2 is YSYEKL. The length of the CDR3 is 18 residues. V lost 0 bases, J lost 3 bases, and 7 bases stayed unmatched. The CDR3 DNA reads TGCGCCAGCAGCCAAGAAGGGCAGGGGGCAGGCTATAATTCACCCCTCCACTTT. As protein: CASSQEGQGAGYNSPLHF.

V usage is TRBV12-3 or TRBV12-4 and J usage is TRBJ1-5; 7 bases match TRBD1. Trimming cost V 4 bases and J 4 bases; bases outside gene matches: 1. This CDR3 has 13 residues. The CDR3 nucleotides are TGTGCCAGCAGTTGGGACAGTAATCAGCCCCAGCATTTT. It is translated as CASSWDSNQPQHF.

This clone was seen once. The V call is TRBV6-5, the J call TRBJ1-3; D ambiguous. The CDR3 is 14 residues long. Germline lookup yields CDR1 MNHEY and CDR2 SVGAGI. Trimming cost V 2 bases and J 0 bases, with 5 bases left between them. DNA of the CDR3: TGTGCCAGCAGTTACGCGAGCTCTGGAAACACCATATATTTT. This encodes CASSYASSGNTIYF.

The chain combines TRBV30 with TRBJ1-5; tentatively, D is TRBD1 (5 bases). Germline assignment: CDR1 GTSNPN and CDR2 SVGIG (reference sequence). The CDR3 loop spans 14 amino acids. Trimming removed 2 bases at V and 1 base at J, with 9 bases between. The CDR3 region has the DNA TGTGCCTGGAGTACGGGACTGAGCAATCAGCCCCAGCATTTT. Its translation: CAWSTGLSNQPQHF.

The chain links TRBV9 to TRBJ1-1; the D is unclear. CDR3 length: 13 residues. Germline V lookup: CDR1 SGDLS, CDR2 YYNGEE. V was trimmed by 1 base and J by 0 bases, leaving 4 bases between them. DNA of the CDR3: TGTGCCAGCAGCGTAAGCTTGAACACTGAAGCTTTCTTT. This encodes CASSVSLNTEAFF.

The V call is TRBV18, the J call TRBJ1-1, with TRBD1 as a possible D gene (5 bases). CDR3 length equals 16 residues. The V gene lost 4 bases and the J gene lost 1 base, with 16 bases spanning the gap. Germline loops: CDR1 KGHSH, CDR2 LQKENI. The CDR3 sequence is CASSLQGPSSNTEAFF. The CDR3, as DNA: TGTGCCAGCTCACTCCAGGGTCCCAGCTCGAACACTGAAGCTTTCTTT.

The gene calls are TRBV19 and TRBJ2-7, with 9 bases lining up with TRBD1. The V segment lost 4 bases and the J segment 7 bases; nucleotides outside the gene matches: 14. CDR1 and CDR2 (germline): LNHDA, SQIVND (reference sequence). The CDR3 contains 16 residues. The CDR3 DNA sequence: TGTGCCAGTAGTAGGAGATCCGGGACAGGGTCTTTAGAGCAGTACTTC. It translates to CASSRRSGTGSLEQYF.

A single count supports this clone. The chain combines TRBV5-1 with TRBJ2-3; TRBD1 might be the D (6 bases). In germline, CDR1 is SGHRS, CDR2 YFSETQ. V was trimmed by 6 bases and J by 2 bases, leaving 16 bases between them. The CDR3 has 15 residues. The CDR3 bases are TGCGCCAGCATGGTGGGACAAAGTCTCACAGATACGCAGTATTTT. Translated, it gives CASMVGQSLTDTQYF.

The chain combines TRBV5-1 with TRBJ2-1; TRBD2 might be the D (5 bases). This CDR3 comprises 14 residues. V gave up 2 bases and J gave up 9 bases, with 15 bases separating them. Germline CDR1 is SGHRS and CDR2 is YFSETQ. CDR3 bases: TGCGCCAGCAGCTTCTTATTGACCCGGGGTGAGCAGTTCTTC. This sequence encodes CASSFLLTRGEQFF.

The chain employs TRBV7-9 and TRBJ2-1; D perhaps matches TRBD2 (5 bases). V lost 5 bases, J lost 5 bases, and 10 bases lay in between. Germline loops: CDR1 SEHNR, CDR2 FQNEAQ (reference sequence). CDR3 length: 13 residues. The CDR3 sequence: CASSPSGNNEQFF. DNA for the CDR3: TGTGCCAGCAGCCCCTCGGGGAACAATGAGCAGTTCTTC.

The V call is TRBV7-9, the J call TRBJ2-5; D call uncertain. The CDR3 consists of 11 residues. V was clipped by 8 bases and J by 3 bases, with 7 bases between them. Germline-derived CDR1 and CDR2 are SEHNR and FQNEAQ (reference sequence). The CDR3 nucleotides read TGTGCCAGCGGTACAGAAGAGACCCAGTACTTC. Amino acid sequence: CASGTEETQYF.

In this sample, this clone turned up once. This chain uses TRBV7-2 with TRBJ2-7; 9 bases match TRBD1. CDR1 is SGHTA and CDR2 is FQGNSA in the germline V gene. The V segment lost 6 bases and the J segment 0 bases; nucleotides outside the gene matches: 6. This CDR3 has 15 residues. In DNA form, the CDR3 reads TGTGCCAGCAGTACCGGGACAGGGCCCTCCTACGAGCAGTACTTC. This sequence encodes CASSTGTGPSYEQYF. The whole variable domain, filled in from reference TRBV7-2 and TRBJ2-7, reads GAGVSQSPSNKVTEKGKDVELRCDPISGHTALYWYRQSLGQGLEFLIYFQGNSAPDKSGLPSDRFSAERTGGSVSTLTIQRTQQEDSAVYLCASSTGTGPSYEQYFGPGTRLTVT.

The rearrangement links TRBV6-5 to TRBJ2-3; 14 nucleotides line up with TRBD2. The CDR3 extends over 15 amino acids. The ends lost 10 bases at V and 0 bases at J; junction bases unmatched: 3. In germline, CDR1 is MNHEY, CDR2 SVGAGI. CDR3 in amino acids: CAKRTSGRSTDTQYF. The CDR3 DNA sequence: TGTGCCAAAAGGACTAGCGGGAGGAGCACAGATACGCAGTATTTT.

Only a few counts were recorded for this clone. CDR3: CATSQDDRGGEKLFF. The CDR3 nucleotides are TGTGCCACCAGCCAAGACGACAGGGGTGGTGAAAAACTGTTTTTT. V and J are TRBV15 and TRBJ1-4; TRBD1 agrees at 8 bases. Germline-derived CDR1 and CDR2 are LNHNV and YYDKDF (reference sequence). This CDR3 spans 15 amino acids. Losses at the gene ends were 5 bases for V and 7 bases for J; bases not matched to a gene: 9.

V and J are TRBV7-2 and TRBJ1-1; possible D gene TRBD1, 5 bases. Trimming cost V 2 bases and J 5 bases, with 12 bases left between them. Germline assignment: CDR1 SGHTA and CDR2 FQGNSA. The CDR3 spans 14 residues. CDR3: CASSLRPQATEAFF. DNA for the CDR3: TGTGCCAGCAGCTTACGGCCACAGGCAACTGAAGCTTTCTTT.

Comments on this clone: The same CDR3 also results from other DNA sequences found in this sample. This chain connects TRBV7-2 to TRBJ2-1; tentative D call: TRBD1 (7 bases). This CDR3 region has 15 residues. CDR1 SGHTA and CDR2 FQGNSA come from the germline V gene. The V end was cut by 3 bases, the J end by 4 bases, with 13 bases between. CDR3 coding DNA: TGTGCCAGCAGCTTTGGGCAGGGGGGATACAATGAGCAGTTCTTC. It is translated as CASSFGQGGYNEQFF.

This chain links TRBV29-1 with TRBJ2-2; D call uncertain. V lost 6 bases, J lost 0 bases, and 8 bases lay in between. In germline, CDR1 is SQVTM, CDR2 ANQGSEA. The CDR3 loop spans 13 amino acids. The CDR3 coding sequence is TGCAGCGTCGACATTTCGAACACCGGGGAGCTGTTTTTT. Translation: CSVDISNTGELFF.

The CDR3 sequence is CAISGAGISTDTQYF. For the CDR3, the DNA is TGTGCCATCAGTGGGGCGGGGATTAGCACAGATACGCAGTATTTT. The chain links TRBV10-3 to TRBJ2-3; possibly TRBD2 for D (6 bases). The CDR3 totals 15 residues. Germline V gives CDR1 ENHRY, CDR2 SYGVKD. V was clipped by 4 bases and J by 0 bases, with 11 bases between them.

The V gene is TRBV4-3, the J gene TRBJ2-2; 8 bases agree with TRBD2. Looked up from germline, CDR1 is LGHNA and CDR2 is YSLEER. With V trimmed by 1 base and J by 4 bases, 5 bases remained unmatched. This CDR3 is built from 16 residues. CDR3 DNA: TGCGCCAGCAGCCAAGTGGCGGGGGGCCCCACCGGGGAGCTGTTTTTT. Protein: CASSQVAGGPTGELFF.

The chain recombines TRBV7-2 with TRBJ2-3, with a tentative D call TRBD2 (6 bases). Germline V lookup: CDR1 SGHTA, CDR2 FQGNSA. V was pared by 4 bases and J by 4 bases, with 15 bases between. This CDR3 is built from 15 residues. CDR3 nucleotide sequence: TGTGCCAGCAGCTCGGATATCGGGGGTTCAGATACGCAGTATTTT. This sequence encodes CASSSDIGGSDTQYF.

The V call is TRBV28, the J call TRBJ1-3, with TRBD1 identical over 9 bases. Germline CDR1 and CDR2: MDHEN and SYDVKM. The length of the CDR3 is 14 residues. The ends lost 5 bases at V and 7 bases at J; junction bases unmatched: 6. CDR3 DNA: TGTGCCAGCAGTAACCAGGACAGGGGTAACACCATATATTTT. This codes for CASSNQDRGNTIYF.

This chain uses TRBV9 with TRBJ1-1, with D tentatively TRBD1 (6 bases). CDR3 length equals 14 residues. The V gene lost 1 base and the J gene lost 1 base, with 8 bases spanning the gap. Per the germline V gene, CDR1 is SGDLS and CDR2 is YYNGEE. CDR3: CASSVQTGNTEAFF. The DNA for the CDR3 is TGTGCCAGCAGCGTACAGACAGGGAACACTGAAGCTTTCTTT. The whole variable domain, filled in from reference TRBV9 and TRBJ1-1, reads DSGVTQTPKHLITATGQRVTLRCSPRSGDLSVYWYQQSLDQGLQFLIQYYNGEERAKGNILERFSAQQFPDLHSELNLSSLELGDSALYFCASSVQTGNTEAFFGQGTRLTVV.

This chain uses TRBV12-3 or TRBV12-4 with TRBJ1-2, with D possibly TRBD1 on 5 matching bases. Trimming stripped 4 bases from V and 8 bases from J, with 11 bases between. There are 12 residues in the CDR3. For the CDR3, the DNA is TGTGCCAGCAGTTCTAGACAGATCGGCTACACCTTC. This sequence encodes CASSSRQIGYTF.

The V call is TRBV2, the J call TRBJ1-6; 9 nucleotides match TRBD1. V shed 6 bases and J 13 bases; nucleotides not matched to a gene: 4. Germline CDR1 SNHLY, CDR2 FYNNEI. The CDR3 loop spans 12 amino acids. CDR3 region: CASSLQGAPLHF. CDR3 coding DNA: TGTGCCAGCAGCTTACAGGGGGCTCCCCTCCACTTT.

The rearrangement joins TRBV13 to TRBJ2-7; a possible D gene is TRBD2 (5 bases). This CDR3 is 14 amino acids long. Deletions cut 1 base from V and 6 bases from J, with 13 bases between. Germline V gene data show CDR1 as PRHDT and CDR2 as FYEKMQ (reference sequence). The CDR3 DNA reads TGTGCCAGCAGCTTAGCCCGGCCGGGGATCGAGCAGTACTTC. It encodes CASSLARPGIEQYF.

The gene calls are TRBV19 and TRBJ2-1; 11 nucleotides match TRBD2. The CDR3 has 15 amino acids. Germline CDR1 is LNHDA and CDR2 is SQIVND (reference sequence). V was clipped by 4 bases and J by 4 bases; unmatched bases: 3. Written as DNA, the CDR3 is TGTGCCAGTAGTAGTCTAGCGGGGGGATACAATGAGCAGTTCTTC. Translation: CASSSLAGGYNEQFF.

The V and J genes are TRBV19 and TRBJ2-1; D may be TRBD1 (6 bases). V gave up 7 bases and J gave up 2 bases, with 9 bases separating them. The CDR3 contains 13 residues. Germline assignment: CDR1 LNHDA and CDR2 SQIVND (reference sequence). The CDR3 nucleotides are TGTGCCAGTATGGGGGCTCCCTACAATGAGCAGTTCTTC. Encoded protein: CASMGAPYNEQFF.

J is TRBJ2-3 and V is TRBV5-1; D might be TRBD2 (6 bases). Germline V gene sequence: CDR1 SGHRS, CDR2 YFSETQ. This CDR3 has 14 residues. V was cut by 0 bases and J by 6 bases, with 11 bases left in between. CDR3 protein: CASSLGSGGDTQYF. The CDR3 nucleotides read TGCGCCAGCAGCTTGGGTTCTGGGGGGGATACGCAGTATTTT.